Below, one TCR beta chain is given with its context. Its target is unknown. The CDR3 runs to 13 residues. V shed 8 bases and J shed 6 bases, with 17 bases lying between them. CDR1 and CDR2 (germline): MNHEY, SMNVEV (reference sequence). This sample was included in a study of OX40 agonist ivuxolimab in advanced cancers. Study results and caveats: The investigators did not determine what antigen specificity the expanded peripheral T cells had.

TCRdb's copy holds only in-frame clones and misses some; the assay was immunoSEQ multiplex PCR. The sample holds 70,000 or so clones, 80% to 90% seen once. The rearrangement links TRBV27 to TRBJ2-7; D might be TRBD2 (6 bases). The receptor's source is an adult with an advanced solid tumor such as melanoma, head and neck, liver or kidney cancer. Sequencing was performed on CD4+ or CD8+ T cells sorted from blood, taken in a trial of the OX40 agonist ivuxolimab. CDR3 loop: CASATGTWGEQYF. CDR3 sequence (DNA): TGTGCCAGCGCGACTGGGACTTGGGGCGAGCAGTACTTC.